Below, one T cell receptor (beta chain) is given with its context. Since no conserved phenylalanine or tryptophan closes the CDR3, a read error is the likely cause. Germline CDR1 is SNHLY and CDR2 is FYNNEI. V lost 4 bases and J lost 0, with 10 bases in between. The CDR3 contains 14 residues. The CDR3 regions of TCR beta were amplified from RNA transcripts. A set of HTBI primers served as the primers for a first-round RT-PCR of the TCR CDR3. TCRdb independently ran MiXCR on the multiplex PCR reads; one entry per CDR3 protein. This sample has some 800,000 distinct CDR3 sequences, with 38% found just once. This sample stems from a study of T cells in Graves' hyperthyroidism and ophthalmopathy. Hyperthyroidism of Graves' type that showed no ophthalmopathy progression within 18 months was stable. Based on clinical symptoms, serum thyroxine and TRAb, thyroid ultrasound and orbital computed tomography, diagnoses were reached.

This TCR was sampled from a young man with Graves' hyperthyroidism. Input material: blood. The chain employs TRBV2 and TRBJ2-7; maybe TRBD2 (6 bases). This CDR3 is CASSGGRTSYEQYI. The CDR3 nucleotides read TGTGCCAGCAGTGGGGGGAGGACCTCCTACGAGCAGTACATC.